These 17 T cell receptor beta chains were sequenced from one sample in a study of control samples from healthy donors and cancer patients. Profiled with immunoSEQ multiplex PCR; TCRdb holds only in-frame clones, not every one. The data contain about 150,000 clones, approximately 86% of them singletons. Sequencing was done on a sample of blood. Source of these receptors: a man aged 18 to 30 in good health.

The chain joins TRBV4-1 to TRBJ1-2, with TRBD1 matching over 8 bases. Germline CDR1 reads MGHRA; CDR2 reads YSYEKL. This CDR3 has 14 amino acids. The V gene end was trimmed by 4 bases and the J gene end by 3 bases; junction bases not matched to a gene: 4. CDR3 sequence reads: CASSPDRAYYGYTF. CDR3 in DNA: TGCGCCAGCAGCCCGGACAGGGCCTACTATGGCTACACCTTC.

This clone was picked up one time. V is TRBV12-3 or TRBV12-4 and J is TRBJ1-6; D remains unclear. The V gene lost 6 bases and the J gene lost 7 bases, with 10 bases spanning the gap. The length of the CDR3 is 13 residues. CDR3: CASSRLGNSPLHF. DNA of the CDR3: TGTGCCAGCAGCCGGCTTGGGAATTCACCCCTCCACTTT.

The chain has TRBV19 and TRBJ2-3; D gene uncertain. The V gene's germline CDR1 is LNHDA and CDR2 SQIVND (reference sequence). Trimming removed 5 bases from V and 4 bases from J, with 13 bases in between. The CDR3 totals 14 residues. This CDR3 is CASSSGGRADTQYF. The CDR3 coding sequence is TGTGCCAGTAGTTCGGGCGGTAGGGCAGATACGCAGTATTTT.

The V and J genes are TRBV6-2 or TRBV6-3 and TRBJ2-3, with 7 bases lining up with TRBD2. Germline CDR1 MNHEY, CDR2 SVGEGT. The trim removed 10 bases at V and 5 bases at J, leaving 24 bases unmatched. This CDR3 comprises 18 residues. CDR3 residues: CAIIPGAGDRGWEDTQYF. DNA of the CDR3: TGTGCCATCATCCCCGGTGCGGGGGACCGGGGATGGGAAGATACGCAGTATTTT.

In the case of this clone: The same CDR3 arises from other DNA sequences in this sample as well. The rearrangement links TRBV7-8 to TRBJ1-1; D is ambiguous. The CDR3 contains 15 residues. Germline V lookup: CDR1 SGHVS, CDR2 FQNEAQ. V was cut by 0 bases and J by 5 bases, with 13 bases left in between. Here the CDR3 DNA reads TGTGCCAGCAGCTTAGCAGGGCAGGTGGGTACTGAAGCTTTCTTT. This codes for CASSLAGQVGTEAFF.

The chain employs TRBV28 and TRBJ1-1, with D possibly matching TRBD1 (6 bases). The CDR3 totals 13 residues. Germline V CDR1 and CDR2: MDHEN, SYDVKM. V gave up 9 bases and J gave up 3 bases, with 14 bases separating them. DNA for the CDR3: TGTGCCAGTTACAGGGCGGGGGACACTGAAGCTTTCTTT. It translates to CASYRAGDTEAFF.

Only one count was recorded for this clone. The chain carries TRBV6-5 and TRBJ1-5; TRBD1 agrees at 9 bases. CDR1 is MNHEY, CDR2 SVGAGI, per germline. CDR3 size: 15 residues. J lost 6 bases, V lost 6 bases, and 9 bases had no gene match. CDR3 coding DNA: TGTGCCAGCAGCCAGGGACAGGGTTTTCGTCAGCCCCAGCATTTT. Translated, it gives CASSQGQGFRQPQHF.

The chain links TRBV21-1 to TRBJ2-7; the table's D call of TRBD1 was not tested on the DNA. TRBV21-1 is designated a pseudogene. This CDR3 region has 12 residues. The CDR3 nucleotides are TGTGCCAGCCCCAACAAGTCCTACGAGCAGTACTTC. Translated: CASPNKSYEQYF.

The V gene is TRBV7-8, the J gene TRBJ2-5; D is uncertain. This CDR3 is built from 12 residues. Germline-derived CDR1 and CDR2 are SGHVS and FQNEAQ. Trimming took 2 bases from V and 11 from J, leaving 12 bases between them. CDR3 sequence: CASSLSPYFQYF. In DNA form, the CDR3 reads TGTGCCAGCAGCTTAAGCCCATATTTTCAGTACTTC. The full variable domain, rest sourced from reference TRBV7-8 and TRBJ2-5, is GAGVSQSPRYKVAKRGQDVALRCDPISGHVSLFWYQQALGQGPEFLTYFQNEAQLDKSGLPSDRFFAERPEGSVSTLKIQRTQQEDSAVYLCASSLSPYFQYFGPGTRLLVL.

The J gene is TRBJ2-3, the V gene TRBV7-2; TRBD2 aligns across 11 bases. The J segment lost 5 bases and the V segment lost 6 bases, leaving 10 bases of the junction unmatched. The CDR3 totals 16 residues. Germline assignment: CDR1 SGHTA and CDR2 FQGNSA. Here the CDR3 reads CASRRTSGLRGDTQYF. DNA of the CDR3: TGTGCCAGCAGACGGACTAGCGGGCTGAGAGGAGATACGCAGTATTTT. Full variable domain (outside the CDR3, taken from reference TRBV7-2 and TRBJ2-3): GAGVSQSPSNKVTEKGKDVELRCDPISGHTALYWYRQSLGQGLEFLIYFQGNSAPDKSGLPSDRFSAERTGGSVSTLTIQRTQQEDSAVYLCASRRTSGLRGDTQYFGPGTRLTVL.

The table lists this clone with a count of one. The V gene is TRBV19, the J gene TRBJ1-2, with D maybe TRBD1 (6 bases). Trimming shortened V by 4 bases and J by 7 bases, and 13 bases separated the two germline ends. CDR3 length: 13 residues. From germline, CDR1 is LNHDA and CDR2 SQIVND (reference sequence). The CDR3 protein is CASSTSGGAGYTF. As DNA, the CDR3 is TGTGCCAGTAGTACGTCTGGGGGCGCTGGCTACACCTTC.

CDR3 coding DNA: TGTGCCAGCAGCGTAGCTGGCAGCAATGAGCAGTTCTTC. This codes for CASSVAGSNEQFF. The chain combines TRBV9 with TRBJ2-1; D is uncertain. The CDR3 has 13 residues. V lost 0 bases, J lost 6 bases, and 7 bases lay in between. Germline values: CDR1 SGDLS, CDR2 YYNGEE.

The CDR3 DNA reads TGTGCCAGCAGCTTAGTGTCTTTCCAAGAGACCCAGTACTTC. This encodes CASSLVSFQETQYF. The chain joins TRBV7-9 to TRBJ2-5, with D unclear. V lost 1 base and J 1 base, leaving 7 bases between the germline ends. CDR1 and CDR2 (germline): SEHNR, FQNEAQ (reference sequence). CDR3 length: 14 amino acids.

The chain couples TRBV6-5 to TRBJ1-2; possible D gene TRBD1, 6 bases. Trimming stripped 5 bases from V and 6 bases from J, with 16 bases between. The CDR3 sequence is 14 residues long. CDR1 and CDR2 from the germline V gene are MNHEY and SVGAGI. CDR3 sequence (DNA): TGTGCCAGCAGTACAGGGCTGCCGCCGCATGGCTACACCTTC. Translation: CASSTGLPPHGYTF.

The chain combines TRBV30 with TRBJ1-6, with 7 bases aligning to TRBD1. After removal of 8 bases from V and 5 bases from J, the junction contained 6 bases not matched to a gene. The CDR3 contains 13 residues. CDR1 and CDR2 from the germline V gene are GTSNPN and SVGIG (reference sequence). The CDR3 bases are TGTGCCCGCTCGACAGGGAATAATTCACCCCTCCACTTT. Translation gives CARSTGNNSPLHF.

This chain connects TRBV11-2 to TRBJ2-1, with 9 bases fitting TRBD2. The germline V gene encodes CDR1 SGHAT and CDR2 FQNNGV. The V segment lost 2 bases and the J segment 6 bases; nucleotides outside the gene matches: 5. This CDR3 spans 15 amino acids. CDR3 residues: CASSLSRGGINEQFF. The CDR3 DNA reads TGTGCCAGCAGCTTATCGCGGGGGGGCATCAATGAGCAGTTCTTC.

The V call is TRBV9, the J call TRBJ1-1; 7 nucleotides match TRBD1. The J segment lost 3 bases and the V segment lost 3 bases, leaving 11 bases of the junction unmatched. This CDR3 region has 16 residues. CDR1 and CDR2 (germline): SGDLS, YYNGEE. The CDR3 nucleotides are TGTGCCAGCAGCGGCAACAGGGGTTCAGGGGACACTGAAGCTTTCTTT. This translates into CASSGNRGSGDTEAFF.